This T cell receptor (beta chain) appears in the sequencing data of a study of cytomegalovirus exposure and HLA in healthy donors. The CDR3 is 17 residues long. Germline V gives CDR1 SGHTA, CDR2 FQGNSA. V trimming: 0 bases; J trimming: 1 base; junction bases outside the gene matches: 4. PCR amplification relied on 60 Vbeta primers (plus 13 Jbeta primers). Only in-frame clones appear in the TCRdb table, and some are missing; sequencing was by immunoSEQ multiplex PCR. The data contain approximately 160,000 clones, roughly two thirds of them singletons. The clonotype was recovered from a woman between 40 and 55 years old in good health and CMV-seropositive. The specimen was PBMCs. V gene TRBV7-2 combines with J gene TRBJ2-3, with 10 bases that match TRBD2. Written as DNA, the CDR3 is TGTGCCAGCAGCTTAGCAGCTAGCGGGGGACGCACAGATACGCAGTATTTT. Amino acid sequence: CASSLAASGGRTDTQYF.